Listed below are T cell receptor beta chains from one sample, sequenced in a study of T cell responses to AZD1222 COVID-19 vaccine. The repertoire was sequenced with immunoSEQ multiplex PCR; TCRdb's copy has only in-frame clones and lacks some. The sample records 100,000 to 150,000 clones, 88% being singletons. This sample comprised peripheral blood, obtained 28 days after the second AZD1222 dose. Every receptor here comes from an adult who received the AZD1222 COVID-19 vaccine. Each CDR3 is given with its conserved first and last residue. The order of the fields is CDR3 length, J gene, clone size, V gene, D gene, CDR3 protein, CDR3 DNA. A D gene is named only where the DNA matches it firmly. Only part of the rows carry a size: once, few, many, or a class if the clone is expanded.

12 | TRBJ1-5 | . | TRBV12-2 | . | CASRVTDQPQHF | TGTGCAAGTCGCGTCACTGATCAGCCCCAGCATTTT
15 | TRBJ1-4 | . | TRBV19 | . | CASSMDAGGDEKLFF | TGTGCCAGTAGTATGGATGCTGGGGGCGATGAAAAACTGTTTTTT
17 | TRBJ1-1 | . | TRBV11-2 | TRBD1 | CASSPSRQGVSNTEAFF | TGTGCCAGCAGCCCTTCCCGACAGGGGGTATCGAACACTGAAGCTTTCTTT
16 | TRBJ2-4 | . | TRBV5-4 | . | CASSFDRPLAKNIQYF | TGTGCCAGCAGTTTTGACAGACCACTAGCCAAAAACATTCAGTACTTC
15 | TRBJ1-5 | . | TRBV6-1 | . | CASSEAGGSNQPQHF | TGTGCCAGCAGTGAAGCAGGGGGGAGCAATCAGCCCCAGCATTTT
13 | TRBJ2-7 | . | TRBV11-2 | . | CASSLQGGPEQYF | TGTGCCAGCAGCTTGCAGGGAGGACCCGAGCAGTACTTC
14 | TRBJ2-5 | . | TRBV5-1 | . | CASSFEGSQETQYF | TGCGCCAGCAGCTTTGAGGGTAGCCAAGAGACCCAGTACTTC
17 | TRBJ2-5 | few | TRBV4-2 | TRBD1 | CASSQDQPGQGLETQYF | TGTGCCAGCAGCCAAGATCAGCCGGGACAGGGCCTGGAGACCCAGTACTTC
17 | TRBJ2-3 | . | TRBV4-1 | TRBD2 | CASSQGLAGGPFFAQYF | TGCGCCAGCAGCCAAGGTCTAGCGGGAGGGCCCTTCTTCGCGCAGTATTTT
16 | TRBJ1-1 | . | TRBV9 | . | CASSANTRAMNTEAFF | TGTGCCAGCAGCGCAAACACCAGGGCCATGAACACTGAAGCTTTCTTT
13 | TRBJ2-7 | . | TRBV10-3 | . | CAIFQGGAYEQYF | TGTGCCATCTTTCAGGGGGGTGCCTACGAGCAGTACTTC
10 | TRBJ2-7 | few | TRBV30 | . | CAWGPDEQYF | TGTGCCTGGGGTCCTGACGAGCAGTACTTC
18 | TRBJ1-5 | . | TRBV19 | TRBD1 | CASSLSEGDRRTFWPQHF | TGTGCCAGTAGTCTTTCGGAAGGGGACAGGCGCACCTTTTGGCCCCAGCATTTT
15 | TRBJ1-1 | . | TRBV7-9 | . | CASSLAGLGGTEAFF | TGTGCCAGCAGCTTAGCGGGCCTCGGGGGCACTGAAGCTTTCTTT
17 | TRBJ2-3 | . | TRBV6-2/TRBV6-3 | TRBD1 | CASSYSPGTDLTDTQYF | TGTGCCAGCAGTTACTCCCCCGGGACAGACCTCACAGATACGCAGTATTTT
16 | TRBJ1-3 | . | TRBV3-1/TRBV3-2 | . | CASSQGVEGPGNTIYF | TGTGCCAGCAGCCAAGGCGTTGAGGGGCCAGGAAACACCATATATTTT
23 | TRBJ1-5 | . | TRBV6-1 | . | CASSESGPPQLTSVYYGNQPQHF | TGTGCCAGCAGTGAAAGCGGGCCCCCACAGCTTACGTCTGTTTATTATGGCAATCAGCCCCAGCATTTT
14 | TRBJ1-1 | . | TRBV19 | . | CASSEGKEVPEAFF | TGTGCCAGTAGTGAAGGGAAGGAGGTCCCTGAAGCTTTCTTT
16 | TRBJ1-2 | . | TRBV6-2/TRBV6-3 | . | CASSYRDPGRRNGYTF | TGTGCCAGCAGTTACCGGGACCCAGGGCGCCGAAATGGCTACACCTTC
12 | TRBJ1-2 | . | TRBV5-6 | . | CASSYRTQGYTF | TGTGCCAGCAGCTACCGGACACAAGGCTACACCTTC
14 | TRBJ1-6 | few | TRBV28 | . | CASSLQGRDSPLHF | TGTGCCAGCAGTTTACAGGGGAGGGATTCACCCCTCCACTTT
15 | TRBJ2-3 | . | TRBV5-6 | TRBD2 | CASSVGLAGVDTQYF | TGTGCCAGCAGCGTGGGACTAGCGGGGGTAGATACGCAGTATTTT
15 | TRBJ1-3 | . | TRBV9 | . | CASSVGASSGNTIYF | TGTGCCAGCAGCGTAGGAGCTAGCTCTGGAAACACCATATATTTT
15 | TRBJ1-5 | . | TRBV19 | TRBD1 | CASTEKRQGPQPQHF | TGTGCCAGTACCGAAAAGAGACAGGGTCCTCAGCCCCAGCATTTT
13 | TRBJ1-2 | . | TRBV29-1 | TRBD1 | CSVEEEPGGGYTF | TGCAGCGTTGAAGAAGAGCCAGGGGGTGGCTACACCTTC
15 | TRBJ2-7 | . | TRBV4-3 | . | CASSQGRGFQDEQYF | TGCGCCAGCAGCCAAGGTCGGGGGTTCCAGGACGAGCAGTACTTC
16 | TRBJ2-2 | . | TRBV19 | TRBD1 | CASSLRQGAPTGELFF | TGTGCCAGTAGTCTCCGACAGGGGGCACCCACCGGGGAGCTGTTTTTT
14 | TRBJ1-2 | . | TRBV27 | . | CASSPAAGGTGYTF | TGTGCCAGCAGCCCCGCCGCCGGGGGGACGGGCTACACCTTC
14 | TRBJ2-1 | . | TRBV5-6 | . | CASSLGLLYNEQFF | TGTGCCAGCAGCTTGGGGCTGCTATACAATGAGCAGTTCTTC
14 | TRBJ1-2 | . | TRBV6-5 | . | CASRARGSEKGYTF | TGTGCCAGCAGGGCAAGGGGGTCCGAAAAGGGCTACACCTTC
13 | TRBJ2-3 | . | TRBV14 | . | CASTVGSTDTQYF | TGTGCCAGCACGGTAGGTAGCACAGATACGCAGTATTTT
15 | TRBJ2-3 | once | TRBV19 | . | CATARGGGYTDTQYF | TGTGCCACCGCCCGGGGCGGGGGCTACACAGATACGCAGTATTTT
14 | TRBJ1-1 | . | TRBV10-3 | . | CAISESRQDRSAFF | TGTGCCATCAGTGAGTCTCGGCAGGACCGTTCCGCTTTCTTT
15 | TRBJ2-7 | . | TRBV7-2 | TRBD2 | CASSTSGVSSYEQYF | TGTGCCAGCAGCACTAGCGGGGTCAGCTCCTACGAGCAGTACTTC
14 | TRBJ1-2 | . | TRBV10-3 | . | CAISGGAFYYGYTF | TGTGCCATCAGTGGGGGGGCGTTTTATTATGGCTACACCTTC
14 | TRBJ1-5 | . | TRBV28 | . | CATKRGSSNQPQHF | TGTGCCACCAAACGGGGTTCATCTAATCAGCCCCAGCATTTT
12 | TRBJ1-1 | . | TRBV7-9 | . | CASSFGGGEAFF | TGTGCCAGCAGCTTCGGAGGGGGTGAAGCTTTCTTT
14 | TRBJ1-5 | . | TRBV20-1 | . | CSASQGLLDQPQHF | TGCAGTGCTAGTCAGGGTCTCCTAGATCAGCCCCAGCATTTT
15 | TRBJ2-7 | . | TRBV2 | . | CASSPASTNHYEQYF | TGTGCCAGCAGCCCAGCATCCACCAACCACTACGAGCAGTACTTC
15 | TRBJ1-3 | . | TRBV7-2 | TRBD1 | CASSQGQGTGNTIYF | TGTGCCAGCAGCCAAGGACAGGGGACTGGAAACACCATATATTTT
14 | TRBJ2-7 | . | TRBV6-2/TRBV6-3 | . | CASSPGLLDYEQYF | TGTGCCAGCAGCCCGGGACTCCTAGACTACGAGCAGTACTTC
18 | TRBJ2-3 | once | TRBV30 | TRBD1 | CAWAGTGETVTHTDTQYF | TGTGCCTGGGCCGGGACAGGGGAGACGGTAACACACACAGATACGCAGTATTTT
14 | TRBJ1-2 | . | TRBV10-2 | . | CASKDRGRGGGYTF | TGCGCCAGCAAGGACCGCGGCCGGGGAGGTGGCTACACCTTC
15 | TRBJ1-2 | . | TRBV18 | . | CASSPPMGADYGYTF | TGTGCCAGCTCACCACCGATGGGGGCGGACTATGGCTACACCTTC